The T cell receptor (beta chain) under discussion was sequenced for a study of blood T cell repertoires in COVID-19. Study context: Sites in the United States, Italy and Spain provided acute and convalescent COVID-19 samples. PBMCs, B-cell-depleted T cells, or T cells were the source of the cDNA or gDNA that made up the material.

In the authors' workflow: Estimated nucleated cell counts came from reference gene primer amplification. Assay used: immunoSEQ multiplex PCR; TCRdb lists only in-frame clones, some missing. D and trimming come from the DNA, and the V and J calls and clone size come from that table. The repertoire includes 300,000 or so clones, 70% to 90% of them detected once, and under 8% sits in the top ten. The germline V gene has CDR1 MGHRA and CDR2 YSYEKL. This CDR3 has 17 residues. The trim removed 2 bases at V and 2 bases at J, leaving 8 bases unmatched. This TCR was recovered from a woman in her 30s who had recovered from COVID-19. Input material: peripheral blood. The V call is TRBV4-1, the J call TRBJ1-5; 8 bases agree with TRBD1. The CDR3 bases are TGCGCCAGCAGCCAAACATCAGGGGGCGCGGGCAATCAGCCCCAGCATTTT. Protein: CASSQTSGGAGNQPQHF.